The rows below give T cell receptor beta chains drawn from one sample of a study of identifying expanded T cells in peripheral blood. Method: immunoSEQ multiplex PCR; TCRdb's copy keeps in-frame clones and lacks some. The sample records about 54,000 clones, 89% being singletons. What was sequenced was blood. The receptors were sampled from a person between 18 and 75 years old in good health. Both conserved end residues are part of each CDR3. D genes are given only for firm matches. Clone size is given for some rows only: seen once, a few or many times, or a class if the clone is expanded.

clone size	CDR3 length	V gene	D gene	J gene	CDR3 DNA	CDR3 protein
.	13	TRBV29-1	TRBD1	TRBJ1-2	TGCAGCGTAGACAGGGGGCAGAGGAGTGGCTACACCTTC	CSVDRGQRSGYTF
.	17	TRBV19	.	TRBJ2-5	TGTGCCAGTAGTATAGCTGCGGTGGGGTGGGTCCCAGAGACCCAGTACTTC	CASSIAAVGWVPETQYF
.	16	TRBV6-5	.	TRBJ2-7	TGTGCCAGCAGTTACTCGAGACAGGCCTACACCTACGAGCAGTACTTC	CASSYSRQAYTYEQYF
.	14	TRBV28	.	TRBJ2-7	TGTGCCAGCAGAGCCGCCGGCGCCTCCTACGAGCAGTACTTC	CASRAAGASYEQYF
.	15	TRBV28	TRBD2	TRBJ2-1	TGTGCCAGCAGTTATGTCGGGGGGGTCTACAATGAGCAGTTCTTC	CASSYVGGVYNEQFF
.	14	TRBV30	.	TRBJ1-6	TGTGCCTGGAGTGTCGGACCGAACAATTCACCCCTCCACTTT	CAWSVGPNNSPLHF
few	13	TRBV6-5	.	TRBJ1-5	TGTGCCAGCGCGTACAGAACATATCAGCCCCAGCATTTT	CASAYRTYQPQHF
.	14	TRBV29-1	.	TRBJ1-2	TGCAGCGTTGAAAGGAAAGAAGCGTACTATGGCTACACCTTC	CSVERKEAYYGYTF
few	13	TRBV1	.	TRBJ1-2	TGCACCAGCAGCAGGAGGGGGGCGCGGGGCTACACCTTC	CTSSRRGARGYTF
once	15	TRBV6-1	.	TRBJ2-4	TGTGCCAGCAGGCCCGACAGGTGGGGGGAAAACATTCAGTACTTC	CASRPDRWGENIQYF
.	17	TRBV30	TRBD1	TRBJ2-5	TGTGCCTGGAGTAGCAAACAACGACAGGGGGCCCAAGAGACCCAGTACTTC	CAWSSKQRQGAQETQYF
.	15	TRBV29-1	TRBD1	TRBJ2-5	TGCAGCGTTGGAGGGGGACAGGGGAAGGGAGAGACCCAGTACTTC	CSVGGGQGKGETQYF
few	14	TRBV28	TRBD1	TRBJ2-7	TGTGCCAGCAGAGGGACAGGGGGCGAGTACGAGCAGTACTTC	CASRGTGGEYEQYF
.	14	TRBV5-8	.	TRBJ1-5	TGTGCCAGCAGCTTGGACAGGAACGGTCAGCCCCAGCATTTT	CASSLDRNGQPQHF
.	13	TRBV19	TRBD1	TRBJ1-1	TGTGCCAGTAGTGGACAGGGTCTGTCTGAAGCTTTCTTT	CASSGQGLSEAFF
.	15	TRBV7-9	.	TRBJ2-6	TGTGCCAGCAGCTTCGGACAAAGTGGGGCCAACGTCCTGACTTTC	CASSFGQSGANVLTF
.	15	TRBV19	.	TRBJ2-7	TGTGCCAGTAGCCCAGTGGGGGCCCGGCAGGACGAGCAGTACTTC	CASSPVGARQDEQYF
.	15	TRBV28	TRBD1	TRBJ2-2	TGTGCCAGCACCTTGGACAGGGAGGACACCGGGGAGCTGTTTTTT	CASTLDREDTGELFF